These 21 T cell receptor beta chains originate from one sample sequenced in a study of CD8+CD57+ T cells in acquired aplastic anemia. CD8+CD57+ cell expansion had been shown by flow cytometry in patients chosen for sequencing. The template used for profiling TCR beta VDJ and CDR3 was genomic DNA. Each CDR3 protein gets one entry after TCRdb re-called the reads with MiXCR. The sample carries about 160,000 distinct CDR3 sequences, 40% to 60% recorded once. Material for sequencing was sorted CD4+, CD8+, or CD8+CD57+ T cells (not recorded which) from PBMCs. The receptors were sampled from a human donor with aplastic anemia.

On this clonotype itself: This may come from a read error, since a much larger clone is one base off. Written as DNA, the CDR3 is TGCGCCAGCAGCTTAAGCATCGTGGGGCCCTACAATGAGCAGTTCTTC. It is translated as CASSLSIVGPYNEQFF. The V call is TRBV5-1, the J call TRBJ2-1, with D possibly matching TRBD1 (5 bases). Germline-derived CDR1 and CDR2 are SGHRS and YFSETQ. Trimming stripped 2 bases from V and 2 bases from J, with 14 bases between. CDR3 size: 16 residues.

This clonotype came up many times. This chain links TRBV19 with TRBJ2-1; no reliable D call. V lost 7 bases and J 4 bases, leaving 11 bases between the germline ends. The CDR3 runs 13 residues. CDR1 is LNHDA and CDR2 is SQIVND in the germline V gene (reference sequence). The CDR3 reads CASTSDVYNEQFF. DNA of the CDR3: TGTGCCAGTACCTCGGACGTTTACAATGAGCAGTTCTTC.

This clonotype has a count of ten or more. CDR3 coding DNA: TGTGCCAGTAGTATCGGTAGCGGGATCGCCGGGGAGCTGTTTTTT. Protein sequence: CASSIGSGIAGELFF. This chain links TRBV19 with TRBJ2-2; 8 positions match TRBD2. Germline CDR1 is LNHDA and CDR2 is SQIVND (reference sequence). Germline trimming cut 3 bases from V and 6 bases from J; bases unmatched to any gene: 6. This CDR3 has 15 residues.

This clonotype was seen at least ten times. V and J are TRBV14 and TRBJ2-1; tentative D call: TRBD2 (6 bases). Germline V gene data show CDR1 as SGHDN and CDR2 as FVKESK. Trimming took 2 bases from V and 6 from J, leaving 20 bases between them. The CDR3 has 17 residues. CDR3 in amino acids: CASSQWQGGAGRNEQFF. Written as DNA, the CDR3 is TGTGCCAGCAGCCAATGGCAGGGAGGTGCGGGGCGCAATGAGCAGTTCTTC.

This clonotype was counted at least ten times. V is TRBV24-1 and J is TRBJ2-2, with 9 bases lining up with TRBD2. Germline CDR1 KGHDR, CDR2 SFDVKD. The CDR3 loop spans 18 amino acids. V lost 10 bases and J lost 5; bases outside the gene matches: 19. CDR3 coding DNA: TGTGCCACGGAAATCCTGGGGAATAGCGGGAGCGGGACCGGGGAGCTGTTTTTT. The encoded protein is CATEILGNSGSGTGELFF.

About this clonotype itself: At one of its ends the junction is not consistent with the germline gene, which may arise from a read error. The V gene is TRBV2, the J gene TRBJ1-1, with TRBD1 matching 7 bases. The CDR3 length is 14 residues. The germline V gene has CDR1 SNHLY and CDR2 FYNNEI. Written as DNA, the CDR3 is TGTGCCACGAATCCGCGGACAGGCTACACTGAAGCCTTCTTT. Residues: CATNPRTGYTEAFF.

The chain combines TRBV2 with TRBJ1-1; D remains unclear. Germline V gene lookup returns CDR1 SNHLY and CDR2 FYNNEI. The length of the CDR3 is 15 residues. The ends were cut back, 6 bases at V and 0 bases at J, with 14 bases in the middle. CDR3 in amino acids: CASSPRERMNTEAFF. CDR3 coding DNA: TGTGCCAGCAGCCCCCGCGAGCGGATGAACACTGAAGCTTTCTTT.

The chain uses TRBV2 and TRBJ2-7; no firm D call. V was cut by 4 bases and J by 4 bases, with 14 bases left in between. CDR1 is SNHLY and CDR2 is FYNNEI in the germline V gene. This CDR3 contains 14 residues. CDR3 DNA sequence: TGTGCCAGCAGTGGAATACTGAGGCCTTACGAGCAGTACTTC. Protein: CASSGILRPYEQYF.

This clonotype was detected ten times or more. The CDR3 protein is CASTPGTGMQPQHF. CDR3 nucleotides: TGTGCCAGCACGCCGGGGACGGGCATGCAGCCCCAGCATTTT. The chain employs TRBV6-1 and TRBJ1-5; TRBD1 is a possible D gene (5 bases). The CDR3 runs 14 residues. The germline V gene encodes CDR1 MNHNS and CDR2 SASEGT. V gave up 7 bases and J gave up 7 bases, with 17 bases separating them.

The chain is built from TRBV10-3 and TRBJ1-5; D uncertain. Germline V gives CDR1 ENHRY, CDR2 SYGVKD. The CDR3 extends over 14 amino acids. V was clipped by 3 bases and J by 1 base, with 7 bases between them. DNA for the CDR3: TGTGCCATCAGTGAAGGGTCCAGCAATCAGCCCCAGCATTTT. This encodes CAISEGSSNQPQHF.

This clonotype was observed many times. V and J are TRBV11-2 and TRBJ1-2, with TRBD1 identical over 7 bases. Germline trimming cut 5 bases from V and 5 bases from J; bases unmatched to any gene: 11. CDR1 SGHAT and CDR2 FQNNGV come from the germline V gene. This CDR3 comprises 15 residues. CDR3 sequence: CASSDGQVARYGYTF. The CDR3 DNA follows: TGTGCCAGCAGCGACGGACAGGTTGCTAGGTATGGCTACACCTTC.

This clonotype showed up many times. The chain joins TRBV7-3 to TRBJ1-1; 7 bases match TRBD1. CDR3 length: 17 amino acids. CDR1 SGHTA and CDR2 FQGTGA come from the germline V gene. V gave up 2 bases and J gave up 1 base; unmatched junction bases: 10. The CDR3 region is CASSLLISGTANTEAFF. In DNA, the CDR3 is TGTGCCAGCAGCTTATTGATTTCCGGGACAGCGAACACTGAAGCTTTCTTT.

Ten or more counts support this clonotype. The chain combines TRBV5-6 with TRBJ1-6; 11 bases line up with TRBD1. This CDR3 region has 16 residues. Germline V CDR1 and CDR2: SGHDT, YYEEEE. J was trimmed by 9 bases and V by 3 bases; bases with no gene match: 8. The CDR3 region is CASSSGTGGVFSPLHF. The CDR3 DNA is TGTGCCAGCAGCTCCGGGACAGGGGGAGTTTTTTCACCCCTCCACTTT.

The chain is built from TRBV29-1 and TRBJ2-7; 9 bases are a match to TRBD1. The J segment lost 2 bases and the V segment lost 7 bases, leaving 6 bases of the junction unmatched. Looked up from germline, CDR1 is SQVTM and CDR2 is ANQGSEA. This CDR3 spans 13 amino acids. This chain's CDR3 is CSARRTGAYEQYF. The CDR3 region has the DNA TGCAGCGCACGACGGACAGGGGCCTACGAGCAGTACTTC.

The rearrangement uses TRBV6-1 and TRBJ1-1, with unresolved D. CDR1 MNHNS and CDR2 SASEGT come from the germline V gene. Trimming left V 7 bases short and J 1 base short, with 7 bases between. The CDR3 sequence is 12 residues long. CDR3 DNA sequence: TGTGCCAGCACTGCGGGGAACACTGAAGCTTTCTTT. Residues: CASTAGNTEAFF.

The genes are TRBV7-2 and TRBJ2-3, with TRBD2 as a possible D gene (5 bases). Trimming removed 6 bases at V and 2 bases at J, with 12 bases between. Germline V gene sequence: CDR1 SGHTA, CDR2 FQGNSA. The CDR3 loop spans 14 amino acids. CDR3 coding DNA: TGTGCCAGCAGAGTCGAGGGTCTCACAGATACGCAGTATTTT. Translated: CASRVEGLTDTQYF.

This clonotype was seen at least ten times. The chain joins TRBV19 to TRBJ2-3, with D tentatively TRBD2 (5 bases). The length of the CDR3 is 14 residues. Trimming shortened V by 10 bases and J by 4 bases, and 18 bases separated the two germline ends. Germline-derived CDR1 and CDR2 are LNHDA and SQIVND (reference sequence). CDR3 protein: CATRRENGADTQYF. CDR3 in DNA: TGTGCCACCCGCCGGGAAAATGGAGCAGATACGCAGTATTTT.

This sequence joins TRBV2 and TRBJ1-2; no firm D call. Trimming left V 9 bases short and J 1 base short, with 12 bases between. There are 13 residues in the CDR3. The germline V gene has CDR1 SNHLY and CDR2 FYNNEI. CDR3 sequence: CARDLTDNYGYTF. The DNA of the CDR3 is TGTGCCAGGGATTTGACTGATAACTATGGCTACACCTTC.

This clonotype was detected ten times or more. The genes are TRBV11-2 and TRBJ1-5, with unresolved D. In germline, CDR1 is SGHAT, CDR2 FQNNGV. This CDR3 region has 16 residues. With 1 base removed from V and 0 bases from J, the gap between germline ends came to 10 bases. CDR3 loop: CASSLGTGISNQPQHF. The CDR3 DNA is TGTGCCAGCAGCTTAGGTACGGGGATTAGCAATCAGCCCCAGCATTTT.

This chain uses TRBV20-1 with TRBJ2-7; 9 bases line up with TRBD1. CDR1 and CDR2 (germline): DFQATT, SNEGSKA (reference sequence). Losses at the gene ends were 6 bases for V and 0 bases for J; bases not matched to a gene: 9. There are 15 residues in the CDR3. The CDR3 sequence is CSASNMGQGSYEQYF. The DNA of the CDR3 is TGCAGTGCCTCAAACATGGGACAGGGCTCCTACGAGCAGTACTTC.

This clonotype was observed at least ten times. The chain joins TRBV9 to TRBJ2-1; D is unclear. From germline, CDR1 is SGDLS and CDR2 YYNGEE. The ends were cut back, 4 bases at V and 8 bases at J, with 10 bases in the middle. This CDR3 comprises 12 residues. The CDR3 nucleotides are TGTGCCAGCAGCCCCGGCAACCATGAGCAGTTCTTC. It yields the protein CASSPGNHEQFF. The full variable domain, its missing parts supplied by reference TRBV9 and TRBJ2-1, is DSGVTQTPKHLITATGQRVTLRCSPRSGDLSVYWYQQSLDQGLQFLIQYYNGEERAKGNILERFSAQQFPDLHSELNLSSLELGDSALYFCASSPGNHEQFFGPGTRLTVL.